This record looks at one TCR beta chain sequence and its context. Time point described: 2014-2015 season, pre-vaccination. The sample originates from a study of follicular helper T cells after annual influenza vaccination. Method: immunoSEQ multiplex PCR; TCRdb's copy keeps in-frame clones and lacks some. The sample has fewer than 9,000 clones, roughly 82% seen once. From germline, CDR1 is MDHEN and CDR2 SYDVKM. Between the trimmed V and J ends, which lost 2 bases and 5 bases, there was a span of 6 bases. CDR3 length equals 12 residues. The V and J genes are TRBV28 and TRBJ1-2; maybe TRBD1 (5 bases). Sequencing used CXCR5+ CD38- circulating T follicular helper cells from blood, obtained on the day of influenza vaccination. The subset was: circulating Tfh, non-naive CD4+CXCR5+PD-1+ (ICOS+CD38+ or ICOS-CD38-). The TCR sequence derives from an adult who received the influenza vaccine. The CDR3 bases are TGTGCCAGCAGTTTAGGGGGGTATGGCTACACCTTC. The encoded protein is CASSLGGYGYTF.